The 25 T cell receptor beta chains given below trace back to one sample, sequenced in a study of OX40 agonist ivuxolimab in advanced cancers. Generated by immunoSEQ multiplex PCR, the TCRdb table keeps only in-frame clones and is missing some. The table has more than 80,000 clones, about 89% seen once. The specimen comprised CD4+ or CD8+ T cells sorted from blood, sampled in a trial of the OX40 agonist ivuxolimab. Receptors originate from an adult with an advanced solid tumor such as melanoma, head and neck, liver or kidney cancer.

V and J are TRBV5-1 and TRBJ2-3; TRBD1 is a possible D gene (8 bases). Trimming took 4 bases from V and 6 from J, leaving 30 bases between them. The CDR3 loop spans 19 amino acids. Looked up from germline, CDR1 is SGHRS and CDR2 is YFSETQ. The CDR3 DNA reads TGCGCCAGCAGCAAAGACAGGGGAGGGTCGGTACTAGACCCGGATACGCAGTATTTT. Amino acids: CASSKDRGGSVLDPDTQYF.

The chain employs TRBV10-3 and TRBJ2-3; D may be TRBD2 (6 bases). The CDR3 sequence is 14 residues long. Trimming pared 4 bases from V and 0 bases from J, leaving 8 bases between. Germline values: CDR1 ENHRY, CDR2 SYGVKD. As DNA, the CDR3 is TGTGCCATCAGTGGACTAGAGAGCACAGATACGCAGTATTTT. This codes for CAISGLESTDTQYF.

The V and J genes are TRBV28 and TRBJ2-1; 10 positions match TRBD2. V shed 6 bases and J 2 bases; nucleotides not matched to a gene: 7. CDR3 length equals 16 residues. Looked up from germline, CDR1 is MDHEN and CDR2 is SYDVKM. This chain's CDR3 is CASSPPAGGPYNEQFF. The DNA for the CDR3 is TGTGCCAGCAGCCCCCCAGCGGGAGGGCCCTACAATGAGCAGTTCTTC.

The chain's CDR3 is CATKQAAGNTIYF. In nucleotides, the CDR3 is TGTGCCACCAAACAGGCGGCTGGAAACACCATATATTTT. The chain has TRBV2 and TRBJ1-3; tentative D call: TRBD1 (5 bases). This CDR3 is 13 amino acids long. Trimming took 10 bases from V and 2 from J, leaving 12 bases between them. Germline loops: CDR1 SNHLY, CDR2 FYNNEI.

This chain links TRBV7-9 with TRBJ1-5; 9 bases fit TRBD1. V was clipped by 1 base and J by 1 base; unmatched bases: 2. The CDR3 totals 16 residues. Germline values: CDR1 SEHNR, CDR2 FQNEAQ (reference sequence). CDR3 sequence: CASSLGQGVSNQPQHF. CDR3 sequence (DNA): TGTGCCAGCAGCTTAGGACAGGGGGTGAGCAATCAGCCCCAGCATTTT.

The CDR3 sequence: CASSQEVAIANTGELFF. The CDR3 nucleotides read TGCGCCAGCAGCCAAGAGGTAGCAATCGCGAACACCGGGGAGCTGTTTTTT. J is TRBJ2-2 and V is TRBV4-1; D gene unclear. Germline CDR1 reads MGHRA; CDR2 reads YSYEKL. This CDR3 spans 17 amino acids. V was shortened by 0 bases and J by 0 bases, with 11 bases between the two germline ends.

The J gene is TRBJ1-2, the V gene TRBV29-1; 8 positions match TRBD1. Trimming at V came to 3 bases and at J to 5 bases, leaving 2 bases not matched to a gene. The CDR3 is 12 amino acids. Germline V lookup: CDR1 SQVTM, CDR2 ANQGSEA. The CDR3 sequence is CSVDQGAYGYTF. As DNA, the CDR3 is TGCAGCGTTGATCAGGGGGCATATGGCTACACCTTC.

The gene calls are TRBV28 and TRBJ2-7; D is possibly TRBD2 (5 bases). Germline V CDR1 and CDR2: MDHEN, SYDVKM. Trimming shortened V by 6 bases and J by 0 bases, and 9 bases separated the two germline ends. The CDR3 runs 13 residues. DNA of the CDR3: TGTGCCAGCAGCCTCGGGGACTCCTACGAGCAGTACTTC. It is translated as CASSLGDSYEQYF.

The rearrangement links TRBV6-5 to TRBJ1-1, with TRBD1 identical over 8 bases. V lost 6 bases, J lost 5 bases, and 5 bases stayed unmatched. The CDR3 loop spans 13 amino acids. Germline CDR1 is MNHEY and CDR2 is SVGAGI. Here the CDR3 reads CASSFDRGTEAFF. In DNA, the CDR3 is TGTGCCAGCAGCTTTGACAGGGGTACTGAAGCTTTCTTT.

CDR3 nucleotide sequence: TGTGCCAGCAGCACCCCCAGCGGGATCTTCTACGAGCAGTACTTC. This sequence encodes CASSTPSGIFYEQYF. The chain links TRBV7-2 to TRBJ2-7, with 7 bases fitting TRBD2. CDR1 is SGHTA, CDR2 FQGNSA, per germline. The V segment lost 5 bases and the J segment 3 bases; nucleotides outside the gene matches: 10. The CDR3 contains 15 residues. The full variable domain, rest sourced from reference TRBV7-2 and TRBJ2-7, is GAGVSQSPSNKVTEKGKDVELRCDPISGHTALYWYRQSLGQGLEFLIYFQGNSAPDKSGLPSDRFSAERTGGSVSTLTIQRTQQEDSAVYLCASSTPSGIFYEQYFGPGTRLTVT.

This rearrangement joins TRBV10-2 to TRBJ2-7, with 7 bases fitting TRBD2. CDR3 length: 15 amino acids. The germline gives CDR1 WSHSY, CDR2 SAAADI. V trimming: 5 bases; J trimming: 0 bases; junction bases outside the gene matches: 7. The CDR3 protein is CASSHWGGSSYEQYF. The CDR3, as DNA: TGCGCCAGCAGTCATTGGGGGGGATCCTCCTACGAGCAGTACTTC.

The rearrangement uses TRBV10-3 and TRBJ2-5, with 7 bases aligning to TRBD2. This CDR3 spans 14 amino acids. V trimming: 6 bases; J trimming: 2 bases; junction bases outside the gene matches: 6. Germline assignment: CDR1 ENHRY and CDR2 SYGVKD. CDR3 sequence reads: CAIRGDYRQETQYF. Written as DNA, the CDR3 is TGTGCCATCAGGGGGGACTACCGTCAAGAGACCCAGTACTTC.

The chain has TRBV30 and TRBJ2-7; D may correspond to TRBD1 or TRBD2 (5 bases each). Trimming took off 0 bases at V and 0 bases at J, with 12 bases between the two ends. The CDR3 spans 15 residues. From germline, CDR1 is GTSNPN and CDR2 SVGIG (reference sequence). As DNA, the CDR3 is TGTGCCTGGAGTGTATTCGGGGACGGCTCCTACGAGCAGTACTTC. It encodes CAWSVFGDGSYEQYF.

This chain joins TRBV7-9 and TRBJ1-1; TRBD1 matches at 8 bases. The CDR3 covers 16 residues. CDR1 is SEHNR, CDR2 FQNEAQ, per germline (reference sequence). Trimming cost V 3 bases and J 3 bases; bases outside gene matches: 9. CDR3 coding DNA: TGTGCCAGCAGCTTTCTTACAGGGGGAGCCCACACTGAAGCTTTCTTT. Translated, it gives CASSFLTGGAHTEAFF.

This clone was recorded once. The V call is TRBV5-6, the J call TRBJ2-1; 8 bases fit TRBD1. Germline trimming cut 2 bases from V and 2 bases from J; bases unmatched to any gene: 3. The CDR3 runs 15 residues. Germline CDR1 reads SGHDT; CDR2 reads YYEEEE. CDR3 residues: CASSFQGAPYNEQFF. The DNA of the CDR3 is TGTGCCAGCAGCTTTCAGGGGGCACCCTACAATGAGCAGTTCTTC.

This rearrangement joins TRBV11-3 to TRBJ2-1, with 9 bases fitting TRBD2. CDR3 length: 15 amino acids. Trimming took 3 bases from V and 3 from J; bases not matched to a gene: 3. Germline assignment: CDR1 SGHNT and CDR2 YENEEA. CDR3 in amino acids: CASSLGTSRYNEQFF. CDR3 nucleotide sequence: TGTGCCAGCAGCTTGGGGACTAGCCGCTACAATGAGCAGTTCTTC.

The gene calls are TRBV7-2 and TRBJ2-5; TRBD1 agrees at 9 bases. The CDR3 is made up of 15 amino acids. Per germline, CDR1 SGHTA and CDR2 FQGNSA. The V segment lost 5 bases and the J segment 5 bases; nucleotides outside the gene matches: 9. The CDR3: CASSLGQGMMETQYF. The DNA for the CDR3 is TGTGCCAGCAGCCTTGGACAGGGGATGATGGAGACCCAGTACTTC. The full variable domain, with the rest looked up from reference TRBV7-2 and TRBJ2-5, is GAGVSQSPSNKVTEKGKDVELRCDPISGHTALYWYRQSLGQGLEFLIYFQGNSAPDKSGLPSDRFSAERTGGSVSTLTIQRTQQEDSAVYLCASSLGQGMMETQYFGPGTRLLVL.

The chain uses TRBV19 and TRBJ2-1; TRBD2 matches 7 bases. This CDR3 comprises 16 residues. V was clipped by 3 bases and J by 3 bases; unmatched bases: 8. The germline CDR1 and CDR2 sequences are LNHDA and SQIVND (reference sequence). This CDR3 reads CASSILAGVGYNEQFF. Written as DNA, the CDR3 is TGTGCCAGTAGTATCCTGGCGGGAGTCGGCTACAATGAGCAGTTCTTC.

The chain carries TRBV5-1 and TRBJ2-1, with D possibly TRBD2 on 5 matching bases. CDR3 length: 14 amino acids. Per germline, CDR1 SGHRS and CDR2 YFSETQ. V was cut by 0 bases and J by 10 bases, with 14 bases left in between. Written as DNA, the CDR3 is TGCGCCAGCAGCTTGGAGGCGGGCCCGGTGGAGCAGTTCTTC. It encodes CASSLEAGPVEQFF.

The CDR3 protein is CASSLPQGAGSVYEQYF. Here the CDR3 DNA reads TGTGCCAGCAGTTTACCCCAAGGAGCGGGAAGTGTGTACGAGCAGTACTTC. J is TRBJ2-7 and V is TRBV27; TRBD2 agrees at 7 bases. V lost 2 bases and J lost 4; bases outside the gene matches: 14. The CDR3 totals 17 residues. Germline assignment: CDR1 MNHEY and CDR2 SMNVEV (reference sequence).

The chain has TRBV5-8 and TRBJ2-7, with TRBD2 as a possible D gene (5 bases). This CDR3 contains 15 residues. V lost 0 bases and J 0 bases, leaving 10 bases between the germline ends. Per germline, CDR1 SGHTS and CDR2 YDEGEE. In DNA form, the CDR3 reads TGTGCCAGCAGCTTGGGAATAGGAGGCTCCTACGAGCAGTACTTC. This encodes CASSLGIGGSYEQYF. Drawing the rest from reference TRBV5-8 and TRBJ2-7, the complete variable domain is EAGVTQSPTHLIKTRGQQATLRCSPISGHTSVYWYQQALGLGLQFLLWYDEGEERNRGNFPPRFSGRQFPNYSSELNVNALELEDSALYLCASSLGIGGSYEQYFGPGTRLTVT.

V gene TRBV4-1 combines with J gene TRBJ2-7; 10 bases align to TRBD2. The CDR3 sequence is 16 residues long. J was trimmed by 6 bases and V by 1 base; bases with no gene match: 9. Germline V CDR1 and CDR2: MGHRA, YSYEKL. CDR3 residues: CASSQVEGLAGAEQYF. In nucleotides, the CDR3 is TGCGCCAGCAGCCAAGTCGAGGGGCTAGCGGGGGCCGAGCAGTACTTC.

The rearrangement joins TRBV10-3 to TRBJ2-7; 11 positions agree with TRBD1. In germline, CDR1 is ENHRY, CDR2 SYGVKD. J lost 6 bases, V lost 4 bases, and 8 bases had no gene match. The CDR3 length is 15 residues. The CDR3 bases are TGTGCCATCAGTGGACGGGGACAGGGGGAGAGCGAGCAGTACTTC. Translation gives CAISGRGQGESEQYF.

This clone came up a few times. The DNA of the CDR3 is TGTGCCAGCAGCTACAGGGGAGGCTACGAGCAGTACTTC. Translated, it gives CASSYRGGYEQYF. The chain recombines TRBV11-1 with TRBJ2-7; possible D gene TRBD1, 7 bases. The germline CDR1 and CDR2 sequences are SGHAT and FQDESV (reference sequence). V dropped 4 bases and J dropped 3 bases, with 10 bases sitting between them. The CDR3 consists of 13 residues.

V is TRBV19 and J is TRBJ1-6; D uncertain. Germline assignment: CDR1 LNHDA and CDR2 SQIVND (reference sequence). This CDR3 region has 14 residues. Trimming cost V 8 bases and J 7 bases, with 15 bases left between them. The CDR3 DNA is TGTGCCAGTCAGACCGGGATATCGAATTCACCCCTCCACTTT. Its translation is CASQTGISNSPLHF.